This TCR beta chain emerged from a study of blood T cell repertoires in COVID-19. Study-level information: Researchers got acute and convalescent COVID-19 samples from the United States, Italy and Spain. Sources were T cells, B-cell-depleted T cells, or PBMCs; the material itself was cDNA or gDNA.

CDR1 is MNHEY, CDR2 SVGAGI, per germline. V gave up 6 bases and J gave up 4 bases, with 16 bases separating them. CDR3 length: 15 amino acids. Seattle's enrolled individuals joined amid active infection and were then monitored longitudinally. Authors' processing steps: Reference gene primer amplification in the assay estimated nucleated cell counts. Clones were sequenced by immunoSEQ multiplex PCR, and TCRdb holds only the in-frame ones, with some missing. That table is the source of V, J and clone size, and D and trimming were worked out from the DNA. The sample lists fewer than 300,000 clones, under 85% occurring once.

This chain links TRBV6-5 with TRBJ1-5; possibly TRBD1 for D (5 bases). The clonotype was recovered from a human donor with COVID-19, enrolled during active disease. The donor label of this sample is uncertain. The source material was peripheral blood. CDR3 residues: CASSSREGRNQPQHF. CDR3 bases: TGTGCCAGCAGCTCAAGGGAGGGACGGAATCAGCCCCAGCATTTT.